A single T cell receptor (beta chain) is shown here with its context. The antigen is unknown. Amplification used 60 Vbeta primers and 13 Jbeta primers. Sequencing was performed with immunoSEQ multiplex PCR; in TCRdb, only in-frame clones are kept and a portion is missing. The sample records some 120,000 clones, roughly 74% being singletons. Germline V gene lookup returns CDR1 MGHRA and CDR2 YSYEKL. This CDR3 comprises 14 residues. The sample originates from a study of cytomegalovirus exposure and HLA in healthy donors. Study-wide results and caveats: There were some public TCRs occurring in many donors, but most TCR sequences were rare.

The sequence was collected from a woman aged 50 to 60 in good health and CMV-seropositive. V gene TRBV4-1 combines with J gene TRBJ2-5; TRBD1 matches 8 bases. The DNA end lines up better with TRBJ2-7; the J call may be wrong. Input material: PBMCs. The CDR3 sequence: CASSLGTGTYEQYF. For the CDR3, the DNA is TGCGCCAGCAGCCTCGGGACAGGAACCTACGAGCAGTACTTC.